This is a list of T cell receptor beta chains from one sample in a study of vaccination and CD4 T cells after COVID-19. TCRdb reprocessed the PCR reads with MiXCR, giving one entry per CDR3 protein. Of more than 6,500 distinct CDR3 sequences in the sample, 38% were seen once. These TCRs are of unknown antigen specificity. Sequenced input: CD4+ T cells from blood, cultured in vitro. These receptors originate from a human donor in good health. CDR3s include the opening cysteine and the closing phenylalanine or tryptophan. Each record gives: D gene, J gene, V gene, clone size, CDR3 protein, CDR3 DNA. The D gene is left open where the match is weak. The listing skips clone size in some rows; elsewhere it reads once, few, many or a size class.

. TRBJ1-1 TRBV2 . CASSEGVLQGITSLFF TGTGCCAGCAGCGAAGGGGTATTACAGGGAATAACCTCCCTCTTCTTT
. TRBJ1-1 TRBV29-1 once CSARKGPGGTEAFF TGCAGCGCCCGTAAGGGTCCCGGAGGGACTGAAGCTTTCTTT
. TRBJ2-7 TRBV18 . CASSPLQYTYEQYF TGTGCCAGCTCACCACTACAGTATACATACGAGCAGTACTTC
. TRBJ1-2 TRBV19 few CASNLWEGGVRWLHTF TGTGCCAGTAATCTATGGGAGGGGGGGGTGAGATGGCTACACACCTTC
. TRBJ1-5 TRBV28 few CASLRELYQPQHF TGTGCCAGCCTCCGGGAGCTTTATCAGCCCCAGCATTTT
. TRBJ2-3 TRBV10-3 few CAIQGGDTQYF TGTGCCATTCAGGGTGGCGATACGCAGTATTTT
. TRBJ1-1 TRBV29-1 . CSVEHDRQENTEAFF TGCAGCGTTGAACACGACCGACAGGAGAACACTGAAGCTTTCTTT
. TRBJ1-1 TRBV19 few CASSVALMNTEAFF TGTGCCAGTAGTGTAGCGTTGATGAACACTGAAGCTTTCTTT
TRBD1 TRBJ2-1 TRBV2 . CASTSRGSNEQFF TGTGCCAGCACATCCAGGGGGAGCAATGAGCAGTTCTTC
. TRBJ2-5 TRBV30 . CAWNRLVGETQYF TGTGCCTGGAATCGACTAGTCGGCGAGACCCAGTACTTC
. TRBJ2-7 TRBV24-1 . CATSDSRAPEDDQYF TGTGCCACCAGTGACTCGCGGGCCCCGGAGGATGACCAGTACTTC
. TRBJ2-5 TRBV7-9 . CASSPIAGQETQYF TGTGCCAGCAGCCCCATAGCTGGGCAAGAGACCCAGTACTTC